This T cell receptor (beta chain) was documented in a study of graft-versus-host responses after intestinal transplantation. About this clone: Antigen specificity is unknown.

The V segment lost 5 bases and the J segment 4 bases; nucleotides outside the gene matches: 11. CDR1 and CDR2 (germline): SEHNR, FQNEAQ (reference sequence). The CDR3 is made up of 16 amino acids. Assay used: immunoSEQ multiplex PCR; TCRdb lists only in-frame clones, some missing. The data hold more than 90,000 clones, with 85% to 95% observed a single time. The TCR originated in a human donor who was the organ donor for an intestinal transplant. The chain combines TRBV7-9 with TRBJ1-2; 9 bases are shared with TRBD1. Sequenced material: unstimulated CD8+ T cells sorted from spleen or lymph node cells, taken before transplant. CDR3 amino acids: CASSTRTGDEGYGYTF. DNA for the CDR3: TGTGCCAGCAGCACCCGGACAGGGGATGAGGGCTATGGCTACACCTTC.